This T cell receptor (beta chain) was observed in a study of blood T cell repertoires in COVID-19. Losses at the gene ends were 1 base for V and 7 bases for J; bases not matched to a gene: 4. Germline V lookup: CDR1 SGHVS, CDR2 FNYEAQ. The CDR3 is made up of 15 amino acids. The table lists this clone with a few counts. Sequencing was performed with immunoSEQ multiplex PCR; in TCRdb, only in-frame clones are kept and a portion is missing. The sample consists of roughly 150,000 clones, around 90% of them appearing once. The receptor's source is a woman of 80 years or more with COVID-19, enrolled during active disease. Sequenced: peripheral blood. V gene TRBV7-6 combines with J gene TRBJ1-6, with 7 nucleotides matching TRBD1. The chain's CDR3 is CASSLGFRGNSPLHF. Written as DNA, the CDR3 is TGTGCCAGCAGCTTAGGTTTCAGGGGGAATTCACCCCTCCACTTT.